This T cell receptor beta chain was documented in a study of early T cells in non-severe SARS-CoV-2 infection. Unique molecular identifiers were added to individual cDNA molecules. One entry per CDR3 protein results from TCRdb running MiXCR on the 5' RACE reads. This sample carries tens of thousands of distinct CDR3 sequences, 3.5% to 5.5% of them seen once, and the ten largest clones take 4.5% to 7%. This clonotype was counted at least ten times. The CDR3 contains 14 residues. The junction had 6 bases not matched to a gene; V was cut back by 2 bases and J by 5 bases. Germline CDR1 and CDR2: DFQATT and SNEGSKA (reference sequence).

The specimen was whole blood, collected at baseline. V usage is TRBV20-1 and J usage is TRBJ2-3; 8 nucleotides agree with TRBD1. This receptor was obtained from an adult who was a healthcare worker with PCR-confirmed SARS-CoV-2 infection or an uninfected control (not recorded which). CDR3 sequence: CSARPGQAEDTQYF. The CDR3 DNA reads TGCAGTGCTAGACCGGGACAGGCGGAAGATACGCAGTATTTT.